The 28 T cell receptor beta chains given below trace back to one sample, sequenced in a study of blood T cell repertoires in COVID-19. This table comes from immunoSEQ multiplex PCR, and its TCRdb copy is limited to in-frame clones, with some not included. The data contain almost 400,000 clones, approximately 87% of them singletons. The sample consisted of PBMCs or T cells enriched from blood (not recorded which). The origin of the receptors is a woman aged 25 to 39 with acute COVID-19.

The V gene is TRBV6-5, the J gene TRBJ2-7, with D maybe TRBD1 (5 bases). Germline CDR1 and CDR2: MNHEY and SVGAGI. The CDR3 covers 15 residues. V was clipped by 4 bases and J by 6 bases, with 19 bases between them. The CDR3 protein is CASSSLGQKVVEQYF. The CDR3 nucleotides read TGTGCCAGCAGTTCCTTAGGACAAAAGGTTGTCGAGCAGTACTTC.

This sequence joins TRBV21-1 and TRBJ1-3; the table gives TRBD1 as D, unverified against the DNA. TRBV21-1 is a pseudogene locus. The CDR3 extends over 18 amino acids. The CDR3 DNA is TGTGCCAGCAGCAAAGATGGGACAGGGAGTCTCTCTGGAAACACCATATATTTT. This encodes CASSKDGTGSLSGNTIYF.

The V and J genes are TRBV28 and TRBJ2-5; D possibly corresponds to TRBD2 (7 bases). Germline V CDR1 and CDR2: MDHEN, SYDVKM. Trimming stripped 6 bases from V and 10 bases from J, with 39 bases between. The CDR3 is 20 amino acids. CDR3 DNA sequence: TGTGCCAGCAGCAGTACTATTCCTAGCGCTTCGGAGGGGGGGAGTATAGTCCAGTACTTC. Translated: CASSSTIPSASEGGSIVQYF. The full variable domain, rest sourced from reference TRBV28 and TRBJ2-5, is DVKVTQSSRYLVKRTGEKVFLECVQDMDHENMFWYRQDPGLGLRLIYFSYDVKMKEKGDIPEGYSVSREKKERFSLILESASTNQTSMYLCASSSTIPSASEGGSIVQYFGPGTRLLVL.

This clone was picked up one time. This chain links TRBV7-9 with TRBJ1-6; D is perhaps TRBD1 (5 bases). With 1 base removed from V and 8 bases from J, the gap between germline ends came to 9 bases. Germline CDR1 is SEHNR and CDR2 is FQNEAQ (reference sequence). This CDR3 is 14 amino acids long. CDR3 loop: CASSLEGVDSPLHF. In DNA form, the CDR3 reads TGTGCCAGCAGCTTAGAAGGGGTAGATTCACCCCTCCACTTT.

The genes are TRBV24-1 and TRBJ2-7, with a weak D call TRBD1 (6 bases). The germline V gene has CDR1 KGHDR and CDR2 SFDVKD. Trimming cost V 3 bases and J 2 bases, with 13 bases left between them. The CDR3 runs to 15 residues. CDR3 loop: CATSDSRGLPYEQYF. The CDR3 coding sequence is TGTGCCACCAGTGATAGCAGGGGTCTCCCCTACGAGCAGTACTTC.

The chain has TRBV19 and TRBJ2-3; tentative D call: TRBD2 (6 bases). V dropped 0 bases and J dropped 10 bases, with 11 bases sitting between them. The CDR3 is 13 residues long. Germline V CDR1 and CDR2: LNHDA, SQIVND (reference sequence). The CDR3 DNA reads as TGTGCCAGTAGTATAGATCTTGCTAGCGCGCAGTATTTT. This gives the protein CASSIDLASAQYF.

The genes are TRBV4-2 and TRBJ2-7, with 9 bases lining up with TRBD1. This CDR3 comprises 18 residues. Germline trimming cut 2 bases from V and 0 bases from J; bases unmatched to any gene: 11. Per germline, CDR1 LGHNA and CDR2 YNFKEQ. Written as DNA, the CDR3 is TGTGCCAGCAGCCAAATGGCTTCCGGGACAGGGCGCTCCTACGAGCAGTACTTC. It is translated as CASSQMASGTGRSYEQYF.

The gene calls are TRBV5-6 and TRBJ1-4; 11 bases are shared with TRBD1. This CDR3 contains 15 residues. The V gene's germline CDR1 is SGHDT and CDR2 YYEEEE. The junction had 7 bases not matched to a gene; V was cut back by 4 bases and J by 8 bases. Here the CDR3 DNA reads TGTGCCAGCAGCAAGGGACAGGGGGTGGGCGAAAAACTGTTTTTT. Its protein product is CASSKGQGVGEKLFF.

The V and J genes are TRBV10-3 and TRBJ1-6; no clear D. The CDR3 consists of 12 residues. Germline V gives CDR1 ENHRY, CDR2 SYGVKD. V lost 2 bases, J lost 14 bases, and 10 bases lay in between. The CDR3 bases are TGTGCCATCAGTGAGGCGGAAACGTCCCTCCACTTT. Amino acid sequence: CAISEAETSLHF.

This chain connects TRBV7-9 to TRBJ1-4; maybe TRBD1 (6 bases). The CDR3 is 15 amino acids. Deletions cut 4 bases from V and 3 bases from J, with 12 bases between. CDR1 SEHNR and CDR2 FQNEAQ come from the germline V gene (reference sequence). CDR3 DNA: TGTGCCAGCAGCTCGTACGGGGGGCCTAATGAAAAACTGTTTTTT. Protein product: CASSSYGGPNEKLFF. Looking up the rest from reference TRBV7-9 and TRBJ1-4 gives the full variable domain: DTGVSQNPRHKITKRGQNVTFRCDPISEHNRLYWYRQTLGQGPEFLTYFQNEAQLEKSRLLSDRFSAERPKGSFSTLEIQRTEQGDSAMYLCASSSYGGPNEKLFFGSGTQLSVL.

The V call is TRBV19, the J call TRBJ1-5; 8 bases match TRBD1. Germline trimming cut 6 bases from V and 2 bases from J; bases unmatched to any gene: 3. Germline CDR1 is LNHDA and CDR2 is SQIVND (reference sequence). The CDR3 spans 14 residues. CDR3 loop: CASSSGQGNQPQHF. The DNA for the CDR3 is TGTGCCAGTAGCTCGGGACAGGGCAATCAGCCCCAGCATTTT.

The DNA of the CDR3 is TGTGCCAGCAGCCAAGTGGGGGGACTAGCGGGAAATACGCAGTATTTT. Its protein is CASSQVGGLAGNTQYF. This rearrangement joins TRBV3-1 (or the pseudogene TRBV3-2) to TRBJ2-3; TRBD2 matches at 13 bases. From germline, CDR1 is LGHDT and CDR2 YNNKEL (reference sequence). The junction had 5 bases not matched to a gene; V was cut back by 1 base and J by 7 bases. The CDR3 extends over 16 amino acids.

The CDR3 spells CASSFRVSGNTIYF. CDR3 sequence (DNA): TGTGCCAGCAGTTTCAGGGTCTCTGGAAACACCATATATTTT. The chain couples TRBV6-5 to TRBJ1-3; D might be TRBD1 (5 bases). V was trimmed by 4 bases and J by 0 bases, leaving 7 bases between them. The CDR3 extends over 14 amino acids. CDR1 is MNHEY and CDR2 is SVGAGI in the germline V gene.

CDR3 bases: TGCGCCAGCAGCCCCGAAGCCGGAGCTGGAAACACCATATATTTT. This encodes CASSPEAGAGNTIYF. The rearrangement joins TRBV5-1 to TRBJ1-3, with D uncertain. V was clipped by 4 bases and J by 2 bases, with 13 bases between them. Germline CDR1 is SGHRS and CDR2 is YFSETQ. The CDR3 runs to 15 residues. The whole variable domain, remainder taken from reference TRBV5-1 and TRBJ1-3, is KAGVTQTPRYLIKTRGQQVTLSCSPISGHRSVSWYQQTPGQGLQFLFEYFSETQRNKGNFPGRFSGRQFSNSRSEMNVSTLELGDSALYLCASSPEAGAGNTIYFGEGSWLTVV.

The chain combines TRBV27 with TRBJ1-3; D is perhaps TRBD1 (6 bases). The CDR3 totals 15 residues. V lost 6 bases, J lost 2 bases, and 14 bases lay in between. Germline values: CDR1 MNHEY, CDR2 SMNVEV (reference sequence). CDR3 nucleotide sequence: TGTGCCAGCAGCAGTGGACAGCCACCTGGAAACACCATATATTTT. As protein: CASSSGQPPGNTIYF.

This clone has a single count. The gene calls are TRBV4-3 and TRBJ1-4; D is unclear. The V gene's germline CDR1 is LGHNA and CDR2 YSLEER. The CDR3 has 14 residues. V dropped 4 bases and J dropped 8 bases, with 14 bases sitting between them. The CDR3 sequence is CASSPTTRGEKLFF. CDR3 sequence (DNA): TGCGCCAGCAGCCCGACGACGAGAGGGGAAAAACTGTTTTTT.

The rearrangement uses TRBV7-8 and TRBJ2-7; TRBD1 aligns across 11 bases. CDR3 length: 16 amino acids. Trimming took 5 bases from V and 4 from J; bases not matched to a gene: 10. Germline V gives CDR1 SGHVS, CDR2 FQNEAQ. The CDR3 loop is CASSRHSGTGGYEQYF. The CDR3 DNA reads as TGTGCCAGCAGCCGCCATTCCGGGACAGGGGGGTACGAGCAGTACTTC. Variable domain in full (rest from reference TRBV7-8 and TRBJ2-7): GAGVSQSPRYKVAKRGQDVALRCDPISGHVSLFWYQQALGQGPEFLTYFQNEAQLDKSGLPSDRFFAERPEGSVSTLKIQRTQQEDSAVYLCASSRHSGTGGYEQYFGPGTRLTVT.

CDR3 DNA: TGCGCCAGCAGCCCTACAGGGGCAACTAATGAAAAACTGTTTTTT. It translates to CASSPTGATNEKLFF. This chain connects TRBV5-1 to TRBJ1-4; 7 nucleotides line up with TRBD1. Germline CDR1 reads SGHRS; CDR2 reads YFSETQ. V gave up 4 bases and J gave up 0 bases; unmatched junction bases: 3. This CDR3 region has 15 residues.

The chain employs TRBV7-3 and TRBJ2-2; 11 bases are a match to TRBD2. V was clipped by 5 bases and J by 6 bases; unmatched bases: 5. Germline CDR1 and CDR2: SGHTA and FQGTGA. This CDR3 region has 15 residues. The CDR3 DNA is TGTGCCAGCAGCCGTAGCGGGGGGGCCCCCGGGGAGCTGTTTTTT. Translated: CASSRSGGAPGELFF.

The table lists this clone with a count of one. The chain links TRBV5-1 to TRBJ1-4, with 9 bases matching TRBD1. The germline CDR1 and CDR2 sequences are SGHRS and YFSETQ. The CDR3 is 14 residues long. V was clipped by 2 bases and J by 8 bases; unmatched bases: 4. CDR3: CASSFGQGTEKLFF. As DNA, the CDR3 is TGCGCCAGCAGCTTCGGACAGGGGACGGAAAAACTGTTTTTT.

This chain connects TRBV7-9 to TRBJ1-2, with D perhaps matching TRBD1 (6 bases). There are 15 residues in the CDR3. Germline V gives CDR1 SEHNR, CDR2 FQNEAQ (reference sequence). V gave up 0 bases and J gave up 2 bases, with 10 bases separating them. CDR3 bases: TGTGCCAGCAGCTTAGCTGCCAGGGGCAACTATGGCTACACCTTC. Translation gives CASSLAARGNYGYTF.

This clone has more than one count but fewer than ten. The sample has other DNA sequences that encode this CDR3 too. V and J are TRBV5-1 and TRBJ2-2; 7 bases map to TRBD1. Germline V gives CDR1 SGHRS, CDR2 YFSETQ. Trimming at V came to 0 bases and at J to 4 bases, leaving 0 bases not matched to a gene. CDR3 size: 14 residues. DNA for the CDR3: TGCGCCAGCAGCTTGGACAGGGGCACCGGGGAGCTGTTTTTT. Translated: CASSLDRGTGELFF.

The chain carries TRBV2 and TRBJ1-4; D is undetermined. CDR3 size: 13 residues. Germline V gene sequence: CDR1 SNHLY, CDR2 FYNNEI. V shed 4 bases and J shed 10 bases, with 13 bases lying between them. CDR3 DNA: TGTGCCAGCAGTGTACGGGAGATAGGAAAACTGTTTTTT. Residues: CASSVREIGKLFF.

The DNA for the CDR3 is TGTGCCACCCAGGGCGGGGGGCGGTCAGATACGCAGTATTTT. Protein: CATQGGGRSDTQYF. The V gene is TRBV24-1, the J gene TRBJ2-3, with TRBD2 identical over 8 bases. Trimming cost V 9 bases and J 4 bases; bases outside gene matches: 8. This CDR3 is built from 14 residues. Germline assignment: CDR1 KGHDR and CDR2 SFDVKD.

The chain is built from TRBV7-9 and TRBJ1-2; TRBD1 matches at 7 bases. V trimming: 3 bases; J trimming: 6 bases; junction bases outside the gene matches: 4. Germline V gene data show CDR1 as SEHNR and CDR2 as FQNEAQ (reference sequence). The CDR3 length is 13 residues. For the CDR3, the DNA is TGTGCCAGCAGCTTGGCAGGGGGTAATGGCTACACCTTC. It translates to CASSLAGGNGYTF.

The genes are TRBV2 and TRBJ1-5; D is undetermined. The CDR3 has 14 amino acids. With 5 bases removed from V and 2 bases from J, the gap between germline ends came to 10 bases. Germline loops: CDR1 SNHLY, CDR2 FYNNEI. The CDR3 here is CASSRNLGNQPQHF. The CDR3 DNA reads TGTGCCAGCAGTAGAAACTTAGGCAATCAGCCCCAGCATTTT.

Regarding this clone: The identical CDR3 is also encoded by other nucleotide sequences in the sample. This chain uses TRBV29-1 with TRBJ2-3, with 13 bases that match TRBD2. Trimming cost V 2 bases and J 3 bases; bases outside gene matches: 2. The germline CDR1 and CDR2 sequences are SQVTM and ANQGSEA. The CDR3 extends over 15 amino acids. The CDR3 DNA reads TGCAGCGTTGAACGGACTAGCGGGGGAACAGATACGCAGTATTTT. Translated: CSVERTSGGTDTQYF.

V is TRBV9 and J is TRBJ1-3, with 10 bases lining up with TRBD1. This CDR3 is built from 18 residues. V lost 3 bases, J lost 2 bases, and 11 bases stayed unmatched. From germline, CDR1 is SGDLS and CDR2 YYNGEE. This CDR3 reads CASSDGGMGQGPGNTIYF. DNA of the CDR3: TGTGCCAGCAGCGATGGGGGAATGGGACAGGGGCCTGGAAACACCATATATTTT.